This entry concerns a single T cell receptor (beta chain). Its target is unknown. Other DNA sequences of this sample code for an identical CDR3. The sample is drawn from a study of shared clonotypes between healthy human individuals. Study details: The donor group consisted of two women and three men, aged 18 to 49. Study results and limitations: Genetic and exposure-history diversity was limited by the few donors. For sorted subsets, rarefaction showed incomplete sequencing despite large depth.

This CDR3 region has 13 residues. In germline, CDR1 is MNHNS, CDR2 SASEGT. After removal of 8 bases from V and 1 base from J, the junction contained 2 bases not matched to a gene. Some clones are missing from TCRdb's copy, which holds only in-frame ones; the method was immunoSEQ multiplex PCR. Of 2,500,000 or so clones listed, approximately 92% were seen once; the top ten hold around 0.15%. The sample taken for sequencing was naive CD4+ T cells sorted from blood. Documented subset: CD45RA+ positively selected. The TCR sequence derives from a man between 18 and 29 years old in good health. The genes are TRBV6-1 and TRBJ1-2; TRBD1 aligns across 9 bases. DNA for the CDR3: TGTGCCAGCCGACAGGGGGGTAACTATGGCTACACCTTC. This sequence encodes CASRQGGNYGYTF.